The next 10 T cell receptor beta chains were all read from a single sample in a study of cytomegalovirus exposure and HLA in healthy donors. PCR amplification relied on 60 Vbeta primers (plus 13 Jbeta primers). Assay used: immunoSEQ multiplex PCR; TCRdb lists only in-frame clones, some missing. Here the sample spans approximately 150,000 clones, approximately 80% being singletons. Sequenced sample: PBMCs. The origin of the receptors is a boy younger than 10 in good health and CMV-seronegative.

As concerns this clone: Other DNA sequences within the sample encode an identical CDR3. The chain joins TRBV6-5 to TRBJ2-7; D call uncertain. Trimming left V 3 bases short and J 2 bases short, with 8 bases between. CDR1 and CDR2 (germline): MNHEY, SVGAGI. The CDR3 has 13 residues. The CDR3 nucleotides read TGTGCCAGCAGTTATTCCAGCGCCTACGAGCAGTACTTC. This encodes CASSYSSAYEQYF.

This chain links TRBV10-3 with TRBJ1-1; 7 nucleotides line up with TRBD1. After removal of 0 bases from V and 1 base from J, the junction contained 8 bases not matched to a gene. The V gene's germline CDR1 is ENHRY and CDR2 SYGVKD. The CDR3 contains 17 residues. The CDR3: CAISESTQGMSNTEAFF. The CDR3 bases are TGTGCCATCAGTGAGTCCACACAGGGGATGTCGAACACTGAAGCTTTCTTT.

The rearrangement links TRBV2 to TRBJ2-3, with 7 bases aligning to TRBD2. This CDR3 region has 15 residues. The junction had 6 bases not matched to a gene; V was cut back by 6 bases and J by 0 bases. Per germline, CDR1 SNHLY and CDR2 FYNNEI. The CDR3 is CASSLEAGSTDTQYF. The CDR3 DNA follows: TGTGCCAGCAGCCTCGAAGCGGGGAGCACAGATACGCAGTATTTT.

This clone was seen once. V and J are TRBV9 and TRBJ1-2; D is unclear. CDR1 is SGDLS, CDR2 YYNGEE, per germline. This CDR3 spans 14 amino acids. V dropped 2 bases and J dropped 1 base, with 9 bases sitting between them. The CDR3 is CASSVAGDNYGYTF. The CDR3 DNA reads TGTGCCAGCAGCGTGGCAGGCGATAACTATGGCTACACCTTC.

V is TRBV6-6 and J is TRBJ1-1, with 7 positions matching TRBD1. V was pared by 5 bases and J by 3 bases, with 3 bases of the junction left unmatched. CDR3 length: 13 residues. Germline V gives CDR1 MNHNY, CDR2 SVGAGI (reference sequence). CDR3 amino acids: CASSQGTDTEAFF. DNA of the CDR3: TGTGCCAGCAGTCAAGGGACAGACACTGAAGCTTTCTTT.

V and J are TRBV29-1 and TRBJ2-7; 8 bases match TRBD1. Germline trimming cut 7 bases from V and 2 bases from J; bases unmatched to any gene: 13. This CDR3 region has 15 residues. CDR1 and CDR2 from the germline V gene are SQVTM and ANQGSEA. The CDR3 nucleotides read TGCAGCGGCGTGGACTCTGGGACAGGAACCTACGAGCAGTACTTC. Translated: CSGVDSGTGTYEQYF.

This clone was detected a few times. V gene TRBV5-4 combines with J gene TRBJ2-1; the D gene is possibly TRBD2 (6 bases). Trimming left V 9 bases short and J 0 bases short, with 10 bases between. The CDR3 is 13 amino acids. Germline V lookup: CDR1 SGHNT, CDR2 YYREEE (reference sequence). The CDR3 sequence: CATGETSYNEQFF. The CDR3 nucleotides are TGTGCCACGGGGGAGACCTCCTACAATGAGCAGTTCTTC.

The chain joins TRBV7-3 to TRBJ2-5; 7 bases line up with TRBD1. Germline CDR1 SGHTA, CDR2 FQGTGA. With V trimmed by 4 bases and J by 5 bases, 10 bases remained unmatched. There are 15 residues in the CDR3. The CDR3 spells CASSSTGTKGETQYF. In DNA form, the CDR3 reads TGTGCCAGCAGCTCGACAGGGACCAAGGGGGAGACCCAGTACTTC.

The chain uses TRBV18 and TRBJ2-5; D is unclear. CDR1 and CDR2 from the germline V gene are KGHSH and LQKENI. There are 12 residues in the CDR3. Trimming left V 6 bases short and J 4 bases short, with 9 bases between. CDR3 residues: CASSHLRETQYF. CDR3 sequence (DNA): TGTGCCAGCTCGCACCTAAGAGAGACCCAGTACTTC.

This chain uses TRBV13 with TRBJ2-3, with D perhaps TRBD2 (5 bases). Germline values: CDR1 PRHDT, CDR2 FYEKMQ (reference sequence). Trimming stripped 4 bases from V and 2 bases from J, with 22 bases between. The CDR3 loop spans 18 amino acids. This chain's CDR3 is CASSSYDSPSRFTDTQYF. As DNA, the CDR3 is TGTGCCAGCAGCTCATACGACTCGCCTAGCCGGTTCACAGATACGCAGTATTTT.